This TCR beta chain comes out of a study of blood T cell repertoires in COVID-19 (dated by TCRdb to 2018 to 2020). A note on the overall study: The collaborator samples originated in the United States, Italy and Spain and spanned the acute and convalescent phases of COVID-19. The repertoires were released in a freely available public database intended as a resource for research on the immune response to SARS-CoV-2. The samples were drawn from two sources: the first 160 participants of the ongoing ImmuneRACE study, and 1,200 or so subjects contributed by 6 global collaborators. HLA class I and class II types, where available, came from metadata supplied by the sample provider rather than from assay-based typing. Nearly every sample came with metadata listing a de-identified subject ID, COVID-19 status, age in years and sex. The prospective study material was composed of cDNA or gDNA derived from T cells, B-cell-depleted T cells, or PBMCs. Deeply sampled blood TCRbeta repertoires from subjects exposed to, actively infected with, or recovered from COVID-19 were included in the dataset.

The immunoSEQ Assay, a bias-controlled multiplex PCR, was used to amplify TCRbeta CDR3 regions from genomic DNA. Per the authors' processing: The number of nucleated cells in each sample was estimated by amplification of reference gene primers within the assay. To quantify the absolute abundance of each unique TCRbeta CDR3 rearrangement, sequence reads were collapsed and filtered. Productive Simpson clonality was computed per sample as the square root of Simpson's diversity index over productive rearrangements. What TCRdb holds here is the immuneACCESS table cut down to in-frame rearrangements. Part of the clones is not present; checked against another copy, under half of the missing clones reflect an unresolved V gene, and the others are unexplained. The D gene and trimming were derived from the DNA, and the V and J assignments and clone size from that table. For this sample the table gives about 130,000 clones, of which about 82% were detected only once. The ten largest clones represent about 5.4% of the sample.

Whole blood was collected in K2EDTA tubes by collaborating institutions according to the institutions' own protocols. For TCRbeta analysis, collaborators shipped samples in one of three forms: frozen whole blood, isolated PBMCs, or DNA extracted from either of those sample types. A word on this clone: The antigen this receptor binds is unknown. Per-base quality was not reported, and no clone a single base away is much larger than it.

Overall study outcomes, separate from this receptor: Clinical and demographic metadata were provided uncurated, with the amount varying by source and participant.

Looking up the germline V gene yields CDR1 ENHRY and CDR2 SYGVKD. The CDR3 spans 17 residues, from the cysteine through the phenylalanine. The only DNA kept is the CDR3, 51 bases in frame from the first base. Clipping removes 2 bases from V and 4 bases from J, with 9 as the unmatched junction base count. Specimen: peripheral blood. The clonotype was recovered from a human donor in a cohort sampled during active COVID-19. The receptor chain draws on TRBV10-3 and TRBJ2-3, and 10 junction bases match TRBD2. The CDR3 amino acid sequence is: CAISEPASGSGADTQYF. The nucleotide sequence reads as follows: TGTGCCATCAGTGAGCCGGCTAGCGGGAGTGGGGCAGATACGCAGTATTTT.